The next 16 T cell receptor beta chains were all read from a single sample in a study of cytomegalovirus exposure and HLA in healthy donors. The PCR had 60 Vbeta and 13 Jbeta primers. Using immunoSEQ multiplex PCR, the repertoire was profiled, and TCRdb retains in-frame clones only, with some absent. The sample includes 150,000 to 200,000 clones, about four fifths of them seen just once. Sample: PBMCs. These receptors were collected from a boy younger than 18 in good health and CMV-seronegative.

The V call is TRBV27, the J call TRBJ1-5; D is undetermined. CDR3 length: 14 amino acids. The germline V gene encodes CDR1 MNHEY and CDR2 SMNVEV (reference sequence). The V and J ends lost 2 bases and 4 bases respectively, with 9 bases between them. The CDR3 spells CASSLMRGNQPQHF. The CDR3 DNA is TGTGCCAGCAGTTTAATGCGCGGTAATCAGCCCCAGCATTTT.

The chain combines TRBV30 with TRBJ2-1; 7 nucleotides match TRBD2. This CDR3 contains 15 residues. The germline gives CDR1 GTSNPN, CDR2 SVGIG (reference sequence). With 7 bases clipped from V and 9 bases from J, the junction kept 18 bases outside the gene matches. CDR3 residues: CASDEMGGSSLEQFF. CDR3 DNA sequence: TGTGCCTCTGACGAAATGGGCGGGAGTTCGCTTGAGCAGTTCTTC.

This rearrangement joins TRBV12-5 to TRBJ2-1, with 8 bases identical to TRBD1. V trimming: 5 bases; J trimming: 9 bases; junction bases outside the gene matches: 9. The CDR3 covers 14 residues. The germline V gene has CDR1 LGHNT and CDR2 FRNRAP. CDR3 coding DNA: TGTGCTAGTGGTACCACACAGGGGGGTAGTGAGCAGTTCTTC. It encodes CASGTTQGGSEQFF.

This clone was found a few times. V is TRBV27 and J is TRBJ1-1, with D possibly TRBD1 on 6 matching bases. From germline, CDR1 is MNHEY and CDR2 SMNVEV (reference sequence). V was cut by 5 bases and J by 7 bases, with 14 bases left in between. This CDR3 has 13 amino acids. CDR3 amino acids: CASSPQTGLEAFF. The DNA for the CDR3 is TGTGCCAGCAGTCCCCAGACAGGACTTGAAGCTTTCTTT.

V and J are TRBV29-1 and TRBJ2-2, with a tentative D call TRBD2 (5 bases). Germline V gene lookup returns CDR1 SQVTM and CDR2 ANQGSEA. The germline V and J ends were trimmed by 3 bases and 8 bases, with 13 bases remaining between them. The CDR3 has 13 amino acids. CDR3 protein: CSVDPTRRGELFF. The CDR3 DNA reads as TGCAGCGTTGATCCTACTAGGAGGGGGGAGCTGTTTTTT.

The chain recombines TRBV6-1 with TRBJ2-7; the D gene is possibly TRBD2 (5 bases). V was clipped by 5 bases and J by 0 bases, with 14 bases between them. The CDR3 runs to 15 residues. Germline-derived CDR1 and CDR2 are MNHNS and SASEGT. The CDR3 spells CASSSPGSYSYEQYF. Written as DNA, the CDR3 is TGTGCCAGCAGTTCACCGGGATCTTACTCCTACGAGCAGTACTTC.

The chain joins TRBV9 to TRBJ2-7, with TRBD2 identical over 7 bases. The V gene end was trimmed by 0 bases and the J gene end by 0 bases; junction bases not matched to a gene: 6. Germline CDR1 and CDR2: SGDLS and YYNGEE. The CDR3 length is 16 residues. In DNA form, the CDR3 reads TGTGCCAGCAGCGTAGACCCGTGGACTAGCTCCTACGAGCAGTACTTC. As protein: CASSVDPWTSSYEQYF.

V is TRBV5-5 and J is TRBJ1-2; weak D call: TRBD1 (5 bases). The CDR3 has 15 amino acids. The V and J ends lost 4 bases and 8 bases respectively, with 21 bases between them. The germline V gene has CDR1 SGHKS and CDR2 YYEKEE (reference sequence). Written as DNA, the CDR3 is TGTGCCAGCAGCCCCACCTTGGGGCAGGGCGGCGGCTACACCTTC. Its protein product is CASSPTLGQGGGYTF.

The V gene is TRBV5-4, the J gene TRBJ2-7; D call uncertain. Per germline, CDR1 SGHNT and CDR2 YYREEE (reference sequence). The CDR3 has 12 amino acids. Trimming took off 4 bases at V and 5 bases at J, with 10 bases between the two ends. DNA of the CDR3: TGTGCCAGCAGCCTCCACTTGCACGAGCAGTACTTC. This sequence encodes CASSLHLHEQYF. The variable domain in full, completed from reference TRBV5-4 and TRBJ2-7, reads ETGVTQSPTHLIKTRGQQVTLRCSSQSGHNTVSWYQQALGQGPQFIFQYYREEENGRGNFPPRFSGLQFPNYSSELNVNALELDDSALYLCASSLHLHEQYFGPGTRLTVT.

The chain employs TRBV6-1 and TRBJ2-5, with D possibly being TRBD1 (5 bases). The DNA matches TRBJ2-7 better at its end, which makes the J call doubtful. There are 13 residues in the CDR3. Per the germline V gene, CDR1 is MNHNS and CDR2 is SASEGT. CDR3 loop: CASLETATYEQYF. CDR3 DNA: TGTGCCAGCCTAGAGACAGCGACCTACGAGCAGTACTTC.

The V call is TRBV4-3, the J call TRBJ1-4; 11 bases align to TRBD1. The CDR3 extends over 17 amino acids. V was clipped by 4 bases and J by 3 bases; unmatched bases: 7. Germline assignment: CDR1 LGHNA and CDR2 YSLEER. The CDR3 is CASSRLGTGGPNEKLFF. The DNA of the CDR3 is TGCGCCAGCAGCCGCCTGGGGACAGGGGGGCCTAATGAAAAACTGTTTTTT.

V is TRBV6-5 and J is TRBJ1-2; D unclear. The ends were cut back, 7 bases at V and 8 bases at J, with 11 bases in the middle. Germline V CDR1 and CDR2: MNHEY, SVGAGI. This CDR3 spans 11 amino acids. The CDR3 nucleotides read TGTGCCAGCACCGGCGGATGGGGCTACACCTTC. This codes for CASTGGWGYTF.

This chain uses TRBV5-1 with TRBJ1-3; possibly TRBD1 for D (6 bases). The CDR3 consists of 16 residues. V was shortened by 0 bases and J by 0 bases, with 10 bases between the two germline ends. Germline V lookup: CDR1 SGHRS, CDR2 YFSETQ. The CDR3 loop reads CASSLEQGISGNTIYF. CDR3 DNA: TGCGCCAGCAGCTTGGAACAGGGAATCTCTGGAAACACCATATATTTT.

This chain links TRBV29-1 with TRBJ2-5, with D possibly matching TRBD1 (6 bases). V gave up 7 bases and J gave up 7 bases, with 31 bases separating them. In germline, CDR1 is SQVTM, CDR2 ANQGSEA. The CDR3 runs to 17 residues. The CDR3 nucleotides read TGCAGCGCCCGAGGCGGACAGCGCGAAGTCATCTCATGGACCCAGTACTTC. It translates to CSARGGQREVISWTQYF. Filled out from reference TRBV29-1 and TRBJ2-5, the complete variable domain reads SAVISQKPSRDICQRGTSLTIQCQVDSQVTMMFWYRQQPGQSLTLIATANQGSEATYESGFVIDKFPISRPNLTFSTLTVSNMSPEDSSIYLCSARGGQREVISWTQYFGPGTRLLVL.

The chain is built from TRBV29-1 and TRBJ2-1; 8 bases agree with TRBD1. The CDR3 is 16 residues long. Trimming removed 1 base from V and 9 bases from J; junction bases left unmatched: 14. Per the germline V gene, CDR1 is SQVTM and CDR2 is ANQGSEA. CDR3 amino acids: CSVEVRPRTGTSEQFF. The CDR3 bases are TGCAGCGTTGAAGTCCGGCCAAGGACAGGGACAAGTGAGCAGTTCTTC.

In DNA, the CDR3 is TGTGCCAGCAGCGCAGGGACAGAGCCAGAGAAAACCTATGGCTACACCTTC. It codes for CASSAGTEPEKTYGYTF. J is TRBJ1-2 and V is TRBV9; TRBD1 matches 7 bases. Trimming took 3 bases from V and 4 from J; bases not matched to a gene: 15. CDR3 length: 17 amino acids. Per the germline V gene, CDR1 is SGDLS and CDR2 is YYNGEE.